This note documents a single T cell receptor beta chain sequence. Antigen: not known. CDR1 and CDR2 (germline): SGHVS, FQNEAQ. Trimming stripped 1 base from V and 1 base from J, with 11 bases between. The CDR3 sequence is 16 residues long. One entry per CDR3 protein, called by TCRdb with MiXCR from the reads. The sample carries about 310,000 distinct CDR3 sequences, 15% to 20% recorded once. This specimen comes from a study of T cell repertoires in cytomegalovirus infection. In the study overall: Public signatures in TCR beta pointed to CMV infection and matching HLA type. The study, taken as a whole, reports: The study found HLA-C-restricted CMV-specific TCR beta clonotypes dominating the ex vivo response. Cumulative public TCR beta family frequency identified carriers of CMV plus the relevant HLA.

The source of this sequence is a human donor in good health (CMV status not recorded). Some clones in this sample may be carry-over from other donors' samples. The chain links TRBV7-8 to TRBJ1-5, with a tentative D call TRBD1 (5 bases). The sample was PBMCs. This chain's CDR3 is CASSLEGEWSNQPQHF. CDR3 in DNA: TGTGCCAGCAGCTTAGAAGGGGAGTGGAGCAATCAGCCCCAGCATTTT.